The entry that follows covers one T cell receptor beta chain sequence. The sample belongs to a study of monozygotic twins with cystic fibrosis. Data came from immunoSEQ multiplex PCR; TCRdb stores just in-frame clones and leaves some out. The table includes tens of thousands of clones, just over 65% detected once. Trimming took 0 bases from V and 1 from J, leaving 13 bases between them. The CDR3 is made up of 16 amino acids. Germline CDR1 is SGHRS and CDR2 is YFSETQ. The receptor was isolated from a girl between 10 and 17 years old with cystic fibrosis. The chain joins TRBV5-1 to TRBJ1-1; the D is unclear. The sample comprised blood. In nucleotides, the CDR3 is TGCGCCAGCAGCTTGGTGACGGGGAGCGGGAACACTGAAGCTTTCTTT. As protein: CASSLVTGSGNTEAFF.